The 17 T cell receptor beta chains below all came from one sample that was sequenced in a study of CD8+CD57+ T cells in acquired aplastic anemia. CDR3 and TCR beta VDJ profiling relied on genomic DNA as the template. Using its own MiXCR run on the reads, TCRdb lists one record per CDR3 protein. The sample gives tens of thousands of distinct CDR3 sequences, around 42% of which show up once; around 63% is in the top ten. The sample was sorted CD4+, CD8+, or CD8+CD57+ T cells (not recorded which) from PBMCs. These receptors were obtained from a human donor in good health, serving as a control.

Regarding this clonotype: Mismatch with germline at one junction end may stem from a read error. The J gene is TRBJ2-5, the V gene TRBV2; TRBD2 matches at 8 bases. Germline CDR1 and CDR2: SNHLY and FYNNEI. The CDR3 covers 14 residues. Here the CDR3 reads CASRGLGTQGTQYF. CDR3 DNA sequence: TGTGCCAGCAGGGGACTAGGGACGCAAGGGACCCAGTACTTC.

The chain is built from TRBV6-5 and TRBJ2-1, with D possibly matching TRBD1 (6 bases). The CDR3 is made up of 18 amino acids. Trimming shortened V by 5 bases and J by 2 bases, and 22 bases separated the two germline ends. Germline CDR1 MNHEY, CDR2 SVGAGI. The CDR3, as DNA: TGTGCCAGCAGTGCCCAACCGGGACACTCTCTCCCCTACAATGAGCAGTTCTTC. Translating it yields CASSAQPGHSLPYNEQFF.

A word on this clonotype: This sequence may be a read error, since a much larger clone differs from it by one base. The chain recombines TRBV6-1 with TRBJ2-7; possible D gene TRBD1, 5 bases. CDR1 is MNHNS and CDR2 is SASEGT in the germline V gene. CDR3 size: 12 residues. CDR3 in amino acids: CASGASSYGQYF. CDR3 in DNA: TGTGCCAGCGGGGCCAGCTCCTACGGGCAGTACTTC.

This clonotype was detected only a few times. This chain links TRBV2 with TRBJ1-1; D gene ambiguous. The CDR3 sequence is 14 residues long. Looked up from germline, CDR1 is SNHLY and CDR2 is FYNNEI. Trimming stripped 2 bases from V and 10 bases from J, with 17 bases between. The CDR3 coding sequence is TGTGCCAGCAGTGAACGTGGAGGGCCTCAAGGAGCTTTCTTT. This translates into CASSERGGPQGAFF. Filled out from reference TRBV2 and TRBJ1-1, the complete variable domain reads EPEVTQTPSHQVTQMGQEVILRCVPISNHLYFYWYRQILGQKVEFLVSFYNNEISEKSEIFDDQFSVERPDGSNFTLKIRSTKLEDSAMYFCASSERGGPQGAFFGQGTRLTVV.

This clonotype came up many times. The V call is TRBV2, the J call TRBJ2-3; a possible D gene is TRBD1 (5 bases). The V end lost 1 base, the J end lost 3 bases, and 11 bases lay between the germline ends. Germline lookup yields CDR1 SNHLY and CDR2 FYNNEI. CDR3 length: 15 amino acids. The CDR3 DNA is TGTGCCAGCAGTGAAGGGGGCAGGCGGACAGATACGCAGTATTTT. Protein product: CASSEGGRRTDTQYF.

The chain combines TRBV9 with TRBJ1-2; a possible D gene is TRBD1 (6 bases). CDR3 length: 12 amino acids. Germline loops: CDR1 SGDLS, CDR2 YYNGEE. Trimming stripped 0 bases from V and 9 bases from J, with 9 bases between. The CDR3 nucleotides are TGTGCCAGCAGCGTAGCGCAGGGGAGCTACACCTTC. It encodes CASSVAQGSYTF.

This clonotype was seen ten or more times. V and J are TRBV7-7 and TRBJ2-1; D might be TRBD2 (6 bases). Germline V gives CDR1 SSHAT, CDR2 FNYEAQ (reference sequence). The CDR3 sequence is 15 residues long. Trimming took off 5 bases at V and 9 bases at J, with 20 bases between the two ends. The CDR3 spells CASSRGLTGTGEQFF. The CDR3 nucleotides read TGTGCCAGCAGCCGGGGGTTAACGGGAACCGGTGAGCAGTTCTTC.

This clonotype was seen at least ten times. The chain employs TRBV19 and TRBJ2-7, with D possibly TRBD2 on 5 matching bases. Per the germline V gene, CDR1 is LNHDA and CDR2 is SQIVND (reference sequence). The CDR3 spans 12 residues. V was cut by 11 bases and J by 3 bases, with 14 bases left in between. The CDR3 sequence: CASSDRDYEQYF. CDR3 DNA: TGTGCCTCATCAGACCGGGACTACGAGCAGTACTTC.

V gene TRBV24-1 combines with J gene TRBJ2-2; possibly TRBD2 for D (5 bases). Trimming pared 9 bases from V and 6 bases from J, leaving 13 bases between. From germline, CDR1 is KGHDR and CDR2 SFDVKD. This CDR3 is 13 amino acids long. CDR3 sequence reads: CATGLALAGELFF. In DNA, the CDR3 is TGTGCCACCGGACTGGCCTTGGCCGGGGAGCTGTTTTTT.

This clonotype was seen only a few times. This chain connects TRBV11-3 to TRBJ2-5, with 11 bases identical to TRBD2. V shed 5 bases and J 2 bases; nucleotides not matched to a gene: 7. Germline CDR1 and CDR2: SGHNT and YENEEA. The CDR3 is made up of 16 amino acids. The CDR3 reads CASSPLGTSGQETQYF. In DNA, the CDR3 is TGTGCCAGCAGCCCTCTCGGGACTAGCGGACAAGAGACCCAGTACTTC.

This clonotype came up once. The chain is built from TRBV29-1 and TRBJ1-2, with TRBD1 as a possible D gene (5 bases). The CDR3 runs 12 residues. V was pared by 4 bases and J by 3 bases, with 9 bases between. Germline V CDR1 and CDR2: SQVTM, ANQGSEA. Here the CDR3 reads CSVGPTDYGYTF. As DNA, the CDR3 is TGCAGCGTTGGGCCGACAGACTATGGCTACACCTTC.

This clonotype was detected many times. The gene calls are TRBV19 and TRBJ2-7; 10 bases line up with TRBD2. V dropped 4 bases and J dropped 4; count of bases not matched to a gene: 7. CDR1 and CDR2 (germline): LNHDA, SQIVND (reference sequence). This CDR3 is built from 15 residues. CDR3 in DNA: TGTGCCAGTAGTAACCCGACTAGCGGGCGATACGAGCAGTACTTC. Translated: CASSNPTSGRYEQYF.

This clonotype appeared once. The rearrangement links TRBV2 to TRBJ1-6; 8 nucleotides match TRBD1. The CDR3 length is 13 residues. J was trimmed by 13 bases and V by 2 bases; bases with no gene match: 4. Germline V gene lookup returns CDR1 SNHLY and CDR2 FYNNEI. The CDR3 bases are TGTGCCAGCAGTGAAATGGACAGGGCGCCCCTCCACTTT. Protein sequence: CASSEMDRAPLHF.

This clonotype was recorded many times. J is TRBJ2-1 and V is TRBV10-3, with D perhaps TRBD2 (5 bases). Germline assignment: CDR1 ENHRY and CDR2 SYGVKD. CDR3 length equals 14 residues. The V end was cut by 11 bases, the J end by 5 bases, with 19 bases between. CDR3: CAAKRVGKNNEQFF. The CDR3 DNA reads as TGTGCCGCCAAGAGGGTCGGGAAAAACAATGAGCAGTTCTTC.

J is TRBJ2-5 and V is TRBV2; D unclear. The better agreement between TRBJ2-1 and the DNA end casts doubt on the J call. CDR1 is SNHLY and CDR2 is FYNNEI in the germline V gene. The CDR3 loop spans 12 amino acids. CDR3 sequence: CASSRGWDEQFF. The CDR3 nucleotides read TGTGCCAGCAGCCGTGGGTGGGATGAGCAGTTCTTC.

V usage is TRBV29-1 and J usage is TRBJ2-7, with a tentative D call TRBD2 (7 bases). The V and J ends lost 2 bases and 5 bases respectively, with 13 bases between them. The length of the CDR3 is 13 residues. CDR1 and CDR2 from the germline V gene are SQVTM and ANQGSEA. CDR3 amino acids: CSVERGGRHEQYF. The DNA for the CDR3 is TGCAGCGTTGAAAGGGGGGGCCGCCACGAGCAGTACTTC.

This clonotype appeared many times. The chain has TRBV7-6 and TRBJ1-5; 9 nucleotides agree with TRBD1. Losses at the gene ends were 5 bases for V and 4 bases for J; bases not matched to a gene: 3. The CDR3 covers 14 residues. Germline CDR1 and CDR2: SGHVS and FNYEAQ. CDR3 DNA sequence: TGTGCCAGCAGCCACGGGACAGGGAATCAGCCCCAGCATTTT. Protein: CASSHGTGNQPQHF.